These 24 T cell receptor beta chains came from one sample sequenced in a study of monozygotic twins with inflammatory bowel disease. Following a re-call of the 5' RACE reads, TCRdb has one entry per CDR3 protein and lacks DNA. The table for this sample gives approximately 160,000 distinct CDR3 sequences. The specimen was blood. The receptors shown here come from a human donor with ulcerative colitis or Crohn's disease, or a healthy co-twin of an affected twin (not recorded which).

This chain uses TRBV5-1 with TRBJ2-5; the TCRdb D gene call, TRBD2, has no DNA to confirm it. The V gene's germline CDR1 is SGHRS and CDR2 YFSETQ. The CDR3 consists of 16 residues. The CDR3 protein is CASSPELAGGRETQYF.

V usage is TRBV12-3 or TRBV12-4 and J usage is TRBJ1-5. The CDR3 has 14 residues. This CDR3 reads CASSLRAGNQPQHF.

The chain is built from TRBV10-3 and TRBJ1-3. Germline lookup yields CDR1 ENHRY and CDR2 SYGVKD. The CDR3 is made up of 15 amino acids. CDR3 residues: CAITDRLDSGNTIYF.

The chain carries TRBV20-1 and TRBJ2-5. Germline CDR1 reads DFQATT; CDR2 reads SNEGSKA (reference sequence). CDR3 length: 12 amino acids. CDR3 protein: CSARGVQETQYF.

The chain links TRBV7-9 to TRBJ1-1; TCRdb's D gene call, TRBD1, goes unchecked for lack of DNA. The germline V gene has CDR1 SEHNR and CDR2 FQNEAQ (reference sequence). This CDR3 contains 15 residues. This CDR3 is CASSARTGALTEAFF.

CDR3 region: CSVSLTYYEQYF. The V gene is TRBV29-1, the J gene TRBJ2-7. In germline, CDR1 is SQVTM, CDR2 ANQGSEA. There are 12 residues in the CDR3.

CDR3 loop: CASSYDRIGELFF. The rearrangement joins TRBV6-6 to TRBJ2-2; TCRdb's assignment of TRBD1 cannot be checked, as there is no DNA. This CDR3 contains 13 residues. The germline gives CDR1 MNHNY, CDR2 SVGAGI (reference sequence).

The chain has TRBV5-1 and TRBJ1-1; the D call from TCRdb, TRBD1, cannot be confirmed without DNA. The germline gives CDR1 SGHRS, CDR2 YFSETQ. This CDR3 has 15 amino acids. The CDR3 protein is CASSYSGQDIAEAFF.

The rearrangement joins TRBV20-1 to TRBJ2-1; TCRdb's assignment of TRBD2 cannot be checked, as there is no DNA. This CDR3 spans 14 amino acids. Germline V gives CDR1 DFQATT, CDR2 SNEGSKA (reference sequence). CDR3 protein: CSARGRAGEYEQFF.

This chain links TRBV5-4 with TRBJ1-4; no DNA is available, so the TRBD1 call from TCRdb remains unchecked. The CDR3 length is 12 residues. CDR1 and CDR2 (germline): SGHNT, YYREEE (reference sequence). The CDR3 sequence is CASSSPNEKLFF.

The chain carries TRBV3-1 and TRBJ2-1; without DNA, the TCRdb call of TRBD2 cannot be checked. Germline values: CDR1 LGHDT, CDR2 YNNKEL (reference sequence). The CDR3 contains 15 residues. The CDR3 spells CASSHLQRVFNEQFF.

This rearrangement joins TRBV10-3 to TRBJ2-2; TCRdb selects TRBD1, and the lack of DNA leaves this call unchecked. This CDR3 comprises 14 residues. The germline CDR1 and CDR2 sequences are ENHRY and SYGVKD. The CDR3 protein is CAISEQGLTGELFF.

The CDR3 loop reads CATAPLAGGPMGQLF. J is TRBJ2-1 and V is TRBV24-1; no DNA is available, so the TRBD2 call from TCRdb remains unchecked. There are 15 residues in the CDR3. Germline values: CDR1 KGHDR, CDR2 SFDVKD.

CDR3 residues: CAILSGTSYEQYF. This rearrangement joins TRBV28 to TRBJ2-7; TCRdb selects TRBD1, and the lack of DNA leaves this call unchecked. From germline, CDR1 is MDHEN and CDR2 SYDVKM. CDR3 size: 13 residues.

The chain combines TRBV20-1 with TRBJ2-5; TCRdb lists TRBD2, though no DNA is available to test this call. This CDR3 is built from 13 residues. The germline CDR1 and CDR2 sequences are DFQATT and SNEGSKA (reference sequence). CDR3 residues: CSASRAGLETQYF.

The V and J genes are TRBV12-2 and TRBJ1-1; the TCRdb call, TRBD1, lacks DNA for checking. TRBV12-2 is listed as a pseudogene. This CDR3 is 15 amino acids long. The CDR3 protein is CASRSNRGENTEAFF.

J is TRBJ2-1 and V is TRBV30; TCRdb picks TRBD2, but there is no DNA to check that call. CDR3 length equals 15 residues. In germline, CDR1 is GTSNPN, CDR2 SVGIG (reference sequence). The CDR3 region is CAWSPGRTSSPEQFF.

The rearrangement links TRBV20-1 to TRBJ2-3; there is no DNA to check the TCRdb D call of TRBD2. Germline assignment: CDR1 DFQATT and CDR2 SNEGSKA (reference sequence). This CDR3 contains 17 residues. The CDR3 region is CSARGGTSGGGIDTQYF.

The chain joins TRBV5-1 to TRBJ1-1. Germline V CDR1 and CDR2: SGHRS, YFSETQ. The CDR3 covers 12 residues. Here the CDR3 reads CASRSRDAEAFF.

J is TRBJ2-7 and V is TRBV28; absent DNA, TCRdb's TRBD2 call cannot be checked. The germline V gene encodes CDR1 MDHEN and CDR2 SYDVKM. CDR3 length equals 14 residues. The CDR3 spells CASSLAGRNYEQYF.

The V and J genes are TRBV5-1 and TRBJ1-1. CDR1 and CDR2 from the germline V gene are SGHRS and YFSETQ. The length of the CDR3 is 14 residues. CDR3 sequence reads: CASSLSGSRTEAFF.

The rearrangement joins TRBV27 to TRBJ2-6; TCRdb returns TRBD1, unconfirmable since there is no DNA. The CDR3 runs 17 residues. Germline V gives CDR1 MNHEY, CDR2 SMNVEV (reference sequence). CDR3: CASRQTGRPSGANVLTF.

The V gene is TRBV10-3, the J gene TRBJ2-1; TCRdb outputs TRBD2, but without DNA this stays unchecked. Germline V gives CDR1 ENHRY, CDR2 SYGVKD. The CDR3 runs to 16 residues. The CDR3 sequence: CAISGSGTRSDNEQFF.

The CDR3 loop is CASSGTTGNTEAFF. V gene TRBV7-9 combines with J gene TRBJ1-1; TCRdb designates TRBD1, a call that cannot be tested without DNA. Germline V gene sequence: CDR1 SEHNR, CDR2 FQNEAQ (reference sequence). The CDR3 has 14 amino acids.